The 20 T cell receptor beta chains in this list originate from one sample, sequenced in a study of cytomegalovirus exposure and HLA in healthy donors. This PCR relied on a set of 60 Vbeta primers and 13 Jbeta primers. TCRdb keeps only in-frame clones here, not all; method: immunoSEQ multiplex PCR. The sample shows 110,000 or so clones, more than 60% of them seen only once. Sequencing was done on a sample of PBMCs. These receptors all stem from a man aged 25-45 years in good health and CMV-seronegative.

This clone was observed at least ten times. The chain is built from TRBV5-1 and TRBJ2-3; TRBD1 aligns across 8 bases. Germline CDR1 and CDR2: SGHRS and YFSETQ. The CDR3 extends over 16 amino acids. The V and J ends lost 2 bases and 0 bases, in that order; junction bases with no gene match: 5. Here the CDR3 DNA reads TGCGCCAGCAGCTTACAGGGGGTATCAAGCACAGATACGCAGTATTTT. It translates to CASSLQGVSSTDTQYF.

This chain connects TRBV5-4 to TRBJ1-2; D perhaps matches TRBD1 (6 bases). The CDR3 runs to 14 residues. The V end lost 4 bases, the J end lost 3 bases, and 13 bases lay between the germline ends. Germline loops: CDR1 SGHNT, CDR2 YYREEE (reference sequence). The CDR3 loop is CASSLPQGDYGYTF. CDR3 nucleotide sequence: TGTGCCAGCAGCCTCCCACAGGGTGACTATGGCTACACCTTC.

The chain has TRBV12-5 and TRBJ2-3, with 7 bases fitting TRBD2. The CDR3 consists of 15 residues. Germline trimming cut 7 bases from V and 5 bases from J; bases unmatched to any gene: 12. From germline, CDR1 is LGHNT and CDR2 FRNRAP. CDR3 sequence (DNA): TGTGCTAGTGCCCCCAGCGGCGGGGGAGGAGATACGCAGTATTTT. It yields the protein CASAPSGGGGDTQYF.

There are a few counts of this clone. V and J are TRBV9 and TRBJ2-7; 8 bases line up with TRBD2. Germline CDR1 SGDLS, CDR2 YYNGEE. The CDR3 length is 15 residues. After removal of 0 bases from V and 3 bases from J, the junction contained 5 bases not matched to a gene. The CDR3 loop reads CASSVAAGGYYEQYF. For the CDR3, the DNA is TGTGCCAGCAGCGTAGCGGCGGGAGGTTACTACGAGCAGTACTTC. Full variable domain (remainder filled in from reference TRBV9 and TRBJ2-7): DSGVTQTPKHLITATGQRVTLRCSPRSGDLSVYWYQQSLDQGLQFLIQYYNGEERAKGNILERFSAQQFPDLHSELNLSSLELGDSALYFCASSVAAGGYYEQYFGPGTRLTVT.

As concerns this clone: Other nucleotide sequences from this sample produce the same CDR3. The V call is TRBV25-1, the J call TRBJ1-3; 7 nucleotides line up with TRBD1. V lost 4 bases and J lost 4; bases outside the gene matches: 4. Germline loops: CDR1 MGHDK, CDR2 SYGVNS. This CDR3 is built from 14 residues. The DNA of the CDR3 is TGTGCCAGCAGTGGGACAGGTCGAGGAAACACCATATATTTT. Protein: CASSGTGRGNTIYF.

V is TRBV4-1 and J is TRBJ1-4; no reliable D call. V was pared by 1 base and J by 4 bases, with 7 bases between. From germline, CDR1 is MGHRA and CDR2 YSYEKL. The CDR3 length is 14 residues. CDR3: CASSQGPFNEKLFF. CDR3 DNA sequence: TGCGCCAGCAGCCAAGGGCCGTTTAATGAAAAACTGTTTTTT.

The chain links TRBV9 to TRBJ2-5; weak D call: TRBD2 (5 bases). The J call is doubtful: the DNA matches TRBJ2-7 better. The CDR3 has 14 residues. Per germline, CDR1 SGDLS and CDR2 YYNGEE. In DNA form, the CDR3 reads TGTGCCAGCAGCGTAGAGGACGGGAACTACGAGCAGTACTTC. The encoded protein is CASSVEDGNYEQYF.

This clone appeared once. The CDR3 spells CASSRAQGARYEQYF. The CDR3 DNA reads as TGTGCCAGCTCACGCGCACAGGGGGCGCGTTACGAGCAGTACTTC. The chain recombines TRBV18 with TRBJ2-7; 9 positions match TRBD1. There are 15 residues in the CDR3. Germline V gives CDR1 KGHSH, CDR2 LQKENI. After removal of 4 bases from V and 4 bases from J, the junction contained 8 bases not matched to a gene.

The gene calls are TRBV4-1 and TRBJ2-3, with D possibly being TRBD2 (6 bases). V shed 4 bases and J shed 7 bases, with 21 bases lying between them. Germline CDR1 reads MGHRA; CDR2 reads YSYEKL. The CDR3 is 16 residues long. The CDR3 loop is CASSPLPGLASHTQYF. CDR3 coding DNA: TGCGCCAGCAGCCCCCTCCCGGGGCTAGCGTCGCATACGCAGTATTTT.

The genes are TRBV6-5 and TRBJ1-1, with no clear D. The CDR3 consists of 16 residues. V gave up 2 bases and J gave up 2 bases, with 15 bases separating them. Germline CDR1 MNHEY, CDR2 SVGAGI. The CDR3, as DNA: TGTGCCAGCAGTTACCTAGTTCGCGGTTCAAACACTGAAGCTTTCTTT. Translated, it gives CASSYLVRGSNTEAFF.

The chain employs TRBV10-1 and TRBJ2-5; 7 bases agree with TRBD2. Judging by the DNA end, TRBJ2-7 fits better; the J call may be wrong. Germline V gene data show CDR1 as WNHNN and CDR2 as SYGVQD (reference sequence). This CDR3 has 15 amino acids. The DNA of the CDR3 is TGCGCCAGCAGTGAGGGAAGGACTAGCTCCTACGAGCAGTACTTC. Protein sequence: CASSEGRTSSYEQYF.

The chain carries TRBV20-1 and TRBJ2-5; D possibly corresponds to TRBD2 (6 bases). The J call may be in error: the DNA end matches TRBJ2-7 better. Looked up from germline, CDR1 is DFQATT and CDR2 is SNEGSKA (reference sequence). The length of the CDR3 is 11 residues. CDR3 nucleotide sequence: TGCAGCCTCGCTAGCGCCTACGAGCAGTACTTC. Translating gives CSLASAYEQYF.

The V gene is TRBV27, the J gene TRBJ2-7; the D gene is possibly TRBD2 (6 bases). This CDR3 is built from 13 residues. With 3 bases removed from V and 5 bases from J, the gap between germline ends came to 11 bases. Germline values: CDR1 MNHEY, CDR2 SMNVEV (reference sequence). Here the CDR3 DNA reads TGTGCCAGCAGTTTTACCTGGAGGGACGAGCAGTACTTC. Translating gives CASSFTWRDEQYF.

CDR3 DNA sequence: TGTGCCAGTGGGGGGGCCGGAAACACCATATATTTT. Its protein product is CASGGAGNTIYF. The chain employs TRBV6-5 and TRBJ1-3, with D possibly being TRBD1 (6 bases). Germline assignment: CDR1 MNHEY and CDR2 SVGAGI. Deletions cut 9 bases from V and 4 bases from J, with 10 bases between. This CDR3 spans 12 amino acids.

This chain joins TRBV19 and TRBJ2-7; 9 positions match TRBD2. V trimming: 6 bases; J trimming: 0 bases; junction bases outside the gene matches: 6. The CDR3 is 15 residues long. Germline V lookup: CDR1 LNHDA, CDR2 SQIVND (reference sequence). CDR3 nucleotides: TGTGCCAGTAGCACTAGCGGGTTCCTCTCCTACGAGCAGTACTTC. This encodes CASSTSGFLSYEQYF.

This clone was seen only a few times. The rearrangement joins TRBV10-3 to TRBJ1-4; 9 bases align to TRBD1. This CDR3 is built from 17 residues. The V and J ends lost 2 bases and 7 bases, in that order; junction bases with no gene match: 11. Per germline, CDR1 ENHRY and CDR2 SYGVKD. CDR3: CAISETVQGAVSEKLFF. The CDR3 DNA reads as TGTGCCATCAGTGAGACAGTACAGGGGGCGGTGAGTGAAAAACTGTTTTTT.

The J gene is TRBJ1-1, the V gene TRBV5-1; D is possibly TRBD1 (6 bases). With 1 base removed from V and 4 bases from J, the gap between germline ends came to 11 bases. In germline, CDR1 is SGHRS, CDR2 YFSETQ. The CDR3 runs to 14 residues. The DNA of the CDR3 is TGCGCCAGCAGCTTGACAGGGCGGGTCACTGAAGCTTTCTTT. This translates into CASSLTGRVTEAFF.

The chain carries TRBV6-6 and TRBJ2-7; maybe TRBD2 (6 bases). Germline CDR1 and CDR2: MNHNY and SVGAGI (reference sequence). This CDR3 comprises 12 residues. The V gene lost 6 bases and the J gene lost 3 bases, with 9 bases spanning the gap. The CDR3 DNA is TGTGCCAGCAGCCAGGAGGGCTACGAGCAGTACTTC. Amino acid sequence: CASSQEGYEQYF.

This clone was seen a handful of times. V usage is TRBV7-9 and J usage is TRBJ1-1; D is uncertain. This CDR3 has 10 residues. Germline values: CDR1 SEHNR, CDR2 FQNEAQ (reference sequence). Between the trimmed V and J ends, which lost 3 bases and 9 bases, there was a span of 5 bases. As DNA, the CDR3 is TGTGCCAGCAGCTTGACACAAGCTTTCTTT. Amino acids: CASSLTQAFF.

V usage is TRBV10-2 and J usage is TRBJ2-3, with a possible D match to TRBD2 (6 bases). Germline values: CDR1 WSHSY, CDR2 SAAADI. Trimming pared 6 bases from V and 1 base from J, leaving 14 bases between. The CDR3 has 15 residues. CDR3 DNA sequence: TGCGCCAGCAGGGACTACCCGGGGGGCACAGATACGCAGTATTTT. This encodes CASRDYPGGTDTQYF.